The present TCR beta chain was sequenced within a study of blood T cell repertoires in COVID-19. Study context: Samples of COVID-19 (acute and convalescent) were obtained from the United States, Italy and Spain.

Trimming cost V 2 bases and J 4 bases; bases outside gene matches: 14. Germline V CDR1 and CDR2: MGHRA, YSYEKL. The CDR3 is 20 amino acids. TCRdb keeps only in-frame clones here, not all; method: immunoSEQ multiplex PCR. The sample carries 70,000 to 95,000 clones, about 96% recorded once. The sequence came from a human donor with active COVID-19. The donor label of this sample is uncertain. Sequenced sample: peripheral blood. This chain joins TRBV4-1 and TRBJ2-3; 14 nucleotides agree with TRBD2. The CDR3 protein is CASSQLGLAGGYGSADTQYF. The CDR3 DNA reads TGCGCCAGCAGCCAACTCGGACTAGCGGGGGGCTACGGATCGGCAGATACGCAGTATTTT.